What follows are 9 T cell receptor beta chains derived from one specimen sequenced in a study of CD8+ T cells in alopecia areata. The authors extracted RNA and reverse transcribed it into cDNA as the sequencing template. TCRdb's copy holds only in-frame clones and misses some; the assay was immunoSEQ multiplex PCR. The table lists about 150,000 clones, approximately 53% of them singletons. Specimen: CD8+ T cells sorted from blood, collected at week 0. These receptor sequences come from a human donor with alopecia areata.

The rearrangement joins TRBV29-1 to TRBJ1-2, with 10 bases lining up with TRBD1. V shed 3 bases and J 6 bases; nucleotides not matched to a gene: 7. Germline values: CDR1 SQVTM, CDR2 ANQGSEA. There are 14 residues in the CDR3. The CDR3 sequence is CSVDRAGTGDGYTF. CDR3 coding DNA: TGCAGCGTTGATAGAGCCGGGACAGGGGATGGCTACACCTTC.

DNA of the CDR3: TGCAGCGTACCCAGGGGGAACACTGAAGCTTTCTTT. It encodes CSVPRGNTEAFF. V is TRBV29-1 and J is TRBJ1-1; D possibly corresponds to TRBD1 (6 bases). V lost 6 bases, J lost 1 base, and 9 bases lay in between. CDR1 SQVTM and CDR2 ANQGSEA come from the germline V gene. The CDR3 has 12 residues.

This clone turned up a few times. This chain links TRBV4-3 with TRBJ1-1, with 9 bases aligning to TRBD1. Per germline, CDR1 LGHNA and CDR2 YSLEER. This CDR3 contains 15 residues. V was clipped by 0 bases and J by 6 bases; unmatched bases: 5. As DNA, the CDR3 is TGCGCCAGCAGCCAAGAGTCTACAGGGGGCCCTGAAGCTTTCTTT. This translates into CASSQESTGGPEAFF.

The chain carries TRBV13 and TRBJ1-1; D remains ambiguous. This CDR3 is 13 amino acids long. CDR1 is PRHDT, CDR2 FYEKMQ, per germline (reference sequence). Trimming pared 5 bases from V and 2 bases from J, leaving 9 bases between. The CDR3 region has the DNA TGTGCCAGCAGCCCGACGATAAACACTGAAGCTTTCTTT. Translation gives CASSPTINTEAFF.

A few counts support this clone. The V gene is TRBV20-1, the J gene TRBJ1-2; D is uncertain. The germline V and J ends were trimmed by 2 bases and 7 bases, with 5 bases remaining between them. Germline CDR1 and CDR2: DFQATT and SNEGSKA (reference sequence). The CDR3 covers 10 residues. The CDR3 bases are TGCAGTGCTAGACCTGTTGGCTACACCTTC. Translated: CSARPVGYTF.

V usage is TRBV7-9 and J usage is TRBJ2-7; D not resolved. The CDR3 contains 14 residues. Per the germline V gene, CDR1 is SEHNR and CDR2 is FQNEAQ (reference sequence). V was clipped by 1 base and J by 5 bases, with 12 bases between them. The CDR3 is CASSLETGADEQYF. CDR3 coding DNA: TGTGCCAGCAGCTTAGAAACGGGCGCGGACGAGCAGTACTTC. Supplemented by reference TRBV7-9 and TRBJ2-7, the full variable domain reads DTGVSQNPRHKITKRGQNVTFRCDPISEHNRLYWYRQTLGQGPEFLTYFQNEAQLEKSRLLSDRFSAERPKGSFSTLEIQRTEQGDSAMYLCASSLETGADEQYFGPGTRLTVT.

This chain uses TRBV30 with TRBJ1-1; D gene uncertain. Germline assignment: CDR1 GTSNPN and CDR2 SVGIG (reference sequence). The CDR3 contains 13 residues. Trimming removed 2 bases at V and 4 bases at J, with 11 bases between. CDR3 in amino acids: CAWSIGSGTEAFF. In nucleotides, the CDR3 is TGTGCCTGGAGTATAGGGTCGGGCACTGAAGCTTTCTTT.

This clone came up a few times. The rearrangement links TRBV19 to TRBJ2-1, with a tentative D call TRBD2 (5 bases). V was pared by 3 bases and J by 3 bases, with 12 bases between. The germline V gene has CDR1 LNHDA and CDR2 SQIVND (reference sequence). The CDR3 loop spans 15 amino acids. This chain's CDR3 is CASSILPGDYNEQFF. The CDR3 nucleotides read TGTGCCAGTAGTATCCTGCCCGGGGACTACAATGAGCAGTTCTTC. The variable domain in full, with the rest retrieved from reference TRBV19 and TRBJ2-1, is DGGITQSPKYLFRKEGQNVTLSCEQNLNHDAMYWYRQDPGQGLRLIYYSQIVNDFQKGDIAEGYSVSREKKESFPLTVTSAQKNPTAFYLCASSILPGDYNEQFFGPGTRLTVL.

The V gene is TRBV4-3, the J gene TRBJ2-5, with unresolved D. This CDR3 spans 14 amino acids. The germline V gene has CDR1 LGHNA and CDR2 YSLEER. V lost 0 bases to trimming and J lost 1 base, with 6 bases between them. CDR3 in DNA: TGCGCCAGCAGCCAAGATTGGTCCCAAGAGACCCAGTACTTC. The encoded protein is CASSQDWSQETQYF.